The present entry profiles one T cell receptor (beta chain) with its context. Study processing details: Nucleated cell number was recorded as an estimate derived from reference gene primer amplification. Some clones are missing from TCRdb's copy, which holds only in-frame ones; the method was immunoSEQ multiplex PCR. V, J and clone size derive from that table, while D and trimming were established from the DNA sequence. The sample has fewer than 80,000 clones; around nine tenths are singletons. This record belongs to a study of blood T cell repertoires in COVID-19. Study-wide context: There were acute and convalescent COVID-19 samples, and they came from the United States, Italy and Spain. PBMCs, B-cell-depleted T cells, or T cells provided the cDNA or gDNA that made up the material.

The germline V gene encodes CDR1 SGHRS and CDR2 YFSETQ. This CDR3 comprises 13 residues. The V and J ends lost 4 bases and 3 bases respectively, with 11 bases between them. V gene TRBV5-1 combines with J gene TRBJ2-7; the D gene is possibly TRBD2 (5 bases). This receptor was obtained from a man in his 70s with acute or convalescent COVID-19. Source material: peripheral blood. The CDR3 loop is CASSPGNLYEQYF. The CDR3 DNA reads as TGCGCCAGCAGCCCCGGGAACCTCTACGAGCAGTACTTC.